A single sample is the source of the 30 T cell receptor beta chains below, sequenced in a study of T cells after yellow fever vaccination. TCRdb analysed the 5' RACE reads with MiXCR anew, one entry per CDR3 protein. Of approximately 300,000 distinct CDR3 sequences in the sample, approximately 11% were seen once. The material sequenced was CD4+ T cells sorted from PBMCs, taken 45 days after the yellow fever booster vaccination. These receptors were taken from a man between 18 and 35 years old who received the YFV17D yellow fever vaccine.

The CDR3 DNA sequence: TGTGCCAGCAGCTTAGTGAGGACAGGGGCCTACGAGCAGTACGTC. Its protein product is CASSLVRTGAYEQYV. The rearrangement links TRBV7-8 to TRBJ2-7; the match to TRBD1 covers 9 bases. In germline, CDR1 is SGHVS, CDR2 FQNEAQ. V dropped 1 base and J dropped 2; count of bases not matched to a gene: 3. The CDR3 loop spans 15 amino acids.

This clonotype has more than one count but fewer than ten. The genes are TRBV12-3 or TRBV12-4 and TRBJ1-4, with TRBD1 matching over 12 bases. The CDR3 covers 15 residues. V was pared by 6 bases and J by 6 bases, with 5 bases of the junction left unmatched. The CDR3 DNA reads TGTGCCAGCAGAGACCGGGACAGGGGGCATGAAAAACTGTTTTTT. Its translation is CASRDRDRGHEKLFF.

V gene TRBV4-1 combines with J gene TRBJ1-2; no firm D call. The CDR3 spans 13 residues. V gave up 0 bases and J gave up 4 bases, with 6 bases separating them. Germline values: CDR1 MGHRA, CDR2 YSYEKL. CDR3 amino acids: CASSQDSFYGYTF. The CDR3 coding sequence is TGCGCCAGCAGCCAAGACTCTTTCTATGGCTACACCTTC.

This clonotype was observed a few times. This chain links TRBV30 with TRBJ1-5; 12 bases fit TRBD1. Germline V gives CDR1 GTSNPN, CDR2 SVGIG (reference sequence). The CDR3 is 15 amino acids. Trimming cost V 5 bases and J 3 bases; bases outside gene matches: 5. CDR3 loop: CAWGDRGLFNQPQHF. The DNA for the CDR3 is TGTGCCTGGGGGGACAGGGGGCTATTCAATCAGCCCCAGCATTTT.

The chain joins TRBV6-2 or TRBV6-3 to TRBJ2-5; 9 bases align to TRBD2. CDR1 is MNHEY and CDR2 is SVGEGT in the germline V gene. The trim removed 4 bases at V and 2 bases at J, leaving 5 bases unmatched. There are 15 residues in the CDR3. DNA of the CDR3: TGTGCCAGCAGTTCGAGGCTAGCGGGGCAAGAGACCCAGTACTTC. Translating it yields CASSSRLAGQETQYF.

The V and J genes are TRBV11-2 and TRBJ1-6; TRBD1 is a possible D gene (5 bases). The CDR3 is made up of 16 amino acids. Germline loops: CDR1 SGHAT, CDR2 FQNNGV. Trimming removed 4 bases at V and 12 bases at J, with 22 bases between. CDR3 sequence: CASSSLDGGTDEPLHF. CDR3 coding DNA: TGTGCCAGCAGCTCCCTAGATGGCGGGACGGATGAACCCCTCCACTTT.

This chain uses TRBV6-5 with TRBJ2-5; 8 bases agree with TRBD1. Trimming removed 8 bases from V and 1 base from J; junction bases left unmatched: 9. This CDR3 is 15 amino acids long. Germline loops: CDR1 MNHEY, CDR2 SVGAGI. The CDR3 spells CASGGLGQGQETQYF. The DNA for the CDR3 is TGTGCCAGCGGGGGCCTCGGACAGGGCCAAGAGACCCAGTACTTC.

CDR3 residues: CASSQGGFYYEQYV. The CDR3 region has the DNA TGTGCCAGCAGTCAGGGGGGATTCTACTACGAGCAGTACGTC. This sequence joins TRBV12-3 or TRBV12-4 and TRBJ2-7; a weak D match, TRBD1 (7 bases). V was cut by 5 bases and J by 3 bases, with 14 bases left in between. The CDR3 is 14 amino acids.

There are many counts of this clonotype. The chain employs TRBV5-6 and TRBJ2-7, with D tentatively TRBD2 (5 bases). V was cut by 4 bases and J by 3 bases, with 14 bases left in between. The CDR3 loop spans 14 amino acids. Germline V lookup: CDR1 SGHDT, CDR2 YYEEEE. CDR3 residues: CASSLTDWNYEQYF. The CDR3 DNA reads TGTGCCAGCAGCCTTACGGACTGGAACTACGAGCAGTACTTC.

The chain recombines TRBV19 with TRBJ1-1; 7 bases fit TRBD1. The V and J ends lost 5 bases and 4 bases, in that order; junction bases with no gene match: 7. Per the germline V gene, CDR1 is LNHDA and CDR2 is SQIVND (reference sequence). CDR3 length equals 14 residues. CDR3 loop: CASSLRDRSTEAFF. As DNA, the CDR3 is TGTGCCAGTAGTCTCCGGGACAGATCCACTGAAGCTTTCTTT.

The V and J genes are TRBV6-2 or TRBV6-3 and TRBJ2-7, with D unclear. V lost 0 bases to trimming and J lost 0 bases, with 9 bases between them. CDR3 length: 15 amino acids. From germline, CDR1 is MNHEY and CDR2 SVGEGT. CDR3 coding DNA: TGTGCCAGCAGTTACTCGGCACAGAGCTCCTACGAGCAGTACTTC. Its translation is CASSYSAQSSYEQYF.

The V and J genes are TRBV20-1 and TRBJ2-1; a weak D match, TRBD2 (6 bases). The germline V gene encodes CDR1 DFQATT and CDR2 SNEGSKA (reference sequence). The V end was cut by 3 bases, the J end by 8 bases, with 11 bases between. The CDR3 sequence is 12 residues long. CDR3 loop: CSARRGGDEQFF. The CDR3 DNA reads as TGCAGTGCTAGGCGGGGTGGCGATGAGCAGTTCTTC.

This clonotype was counted only a few times. The rearrangement joins TRBV11-1 to TRBJ1-4; D not resolved. V lost 5 bases, J lost 0 bases, and 13 bases lay in between. Looked up from germline, CDR1 is SGHAT and CDR2 is FQDESV (reference sequence). CDR3 length: 16 residues. The CDR3: CASSIHSPATNEKLFF. In DNA form, the CDR3 reads TGTGCCAGCAGCATCCACTCTCCGGCAACTAATGAAAAACTGTTTTTT.

The chain uses TRBV18 and TRBJ2-3, with TRBD2 matching over 10 bases. Germline-derived CDR1 and CDR2 are KGHSH and LQKENI. The CDR3 is made up of 15 amino acids. With V trimmed by 6 bases and J by 0 bases, 3 bases remained unmatched. The DNA for the CDR3 is TGTGCCAGCTCTATGACTAGCGGGAGCACAGATACGCAGTATTTT. This codes for CASSMTSGSTDTQYF.

This clonotype occurred a few times. The V call is TRBV6-6, the J call TRBJ2-5; 12 positions agree with TRBD2. Per germline, CDR1 MNHNY and CDR2 SVGAGI (reference sequence). This CDR3 is 17 amino acids long. With V trimmed by 2 bases and J by 2 bases, 6 bases remained unmatched. The DNA of the CDR3 is TGTGCCAGCAGTTACGGGCTAGCGGGGGGGGAACAAGAGACCCAGTACTTC. As protein: CASSYGLAGGEQETQYF.

This clonotype has more than one count but fewer than ten. V usage is TRBV7-6 and J usage is TRBJ2-7; D may correspond to TRBD1 or TRBD2 (5 bases each). In germline, CDR1 is SGHVS, CDR2 FNYEAQ. The CDR3 sequence is 16 residues long. The V end was cut by 1 base, the J end by 2 bases, with 15 bases between. CDR3 in amino acids: CASSLVPSGTAYEQYF. The CDR3 nucleotides are TGTGCCAGCAGCTTAGTCCCCTCCGGGACCGCCTACGAGCAGTACTTC.

This clonotype was seen a handful of times. The rearrangement links TRBV2 to TRBJ1-6, with no clear D. CDR3 length equals 13 residues. The V and J ends lost 7 bases and 8 bases respectively, with 12 bases between them. Germline lookup yields CDR1 SNHLY and CDR2 FYNNEI. Here the CDR3 DNA reads TGTGCCAGCAACCGGGGTATGGATTCACCCCTCCACTTT. Translated: CASNRGMDSPLHF.

The chain carries TRBV24-1 and TRBJ2-7; no clear D gene. Trimming removed 9 bases from V and 6 bases from J, with 11 bases in between. The CDR3 consists of 11 residues. The germline V gene encodes CDR1 KGHDR and CDR2 SFDVKD. The CDR3 region has the DNA TGTGCCACCCCCCCTCTCGGCGAGCAGTACGTC. The encoded protein is CATPPLGEQYV.

The CDR3 loop reads CASSVNNRGYEQYF. CDR3 nucleotide sequence: TGTGCCAGCAGCGTAAATAACAGGGGTTACGAGCAGTACTTC. The V and J genes are TRBV9 and TRBJ2-7, with 7 positions matching TRBD1. V was pared by 1 base and J by 4 bases, with 5 bases of the junction left unmatched. CDR3 size: 14 residues. Germline assignment: CDR1 SGDLS and CDR2 YYNGEE.

This clonotype was detected a few times. This chain links TRBV7-2 with TRBJ2-5; D might be TRBD1 (5 bases). Trimming took 5 bases from V and 5 from J, leaving 18 bases between them. In germline, CDR1 is SGHTA, CDR2 FQGNSA. The CDR3 covers 15 residues. CDR3 in DNA: TGTGCCAGCAGCCTCCAGGAAGGGGCTCCGGAGACCCAGTACTTC. It yields the protein CASSLQEGAPETQYF. Full variable domain (rest looked up from reference TRBV7-2 and TRBJ2-5): GAGVSQSPSNKVTEKGKDVELRCDPISGHTALYWYRQSLGQGLEFLIYFQGNSAPDKSGLPSDRFSAERTGGSVSTLTIQRTQQEDSAVYLCASSLQEGAPETQYFGPGTRLLVL.

The chain employs TRBV28 and TRBJ2-7, with 7 bases lining up with TRBD1. With V trimmed by 5 bases and J by 5 bases, 6 bases remained unmatched. Germline V gives CDR1 MDHEN, CDR2 SYDVKM. This CDR3 has 13 amino acids. This CDR3 is CASSTTGDDEQYV. CDR3 bases: TGTGCCAGCAGTACCACAGGGGATGACGAGCAGTACGTC.

This clonotype was observed many times. Compared with germline, one end of the junction differs, possibly owing to a read error. The chain combines TRBV7-2 with TRBJ2-5, with 7 bases identical to TRBD2. Per germline, CDR1 SGHTA and CDR2 FQGNSA. The CDR3 is 13 amino acids. The CDR3 DNA sequence: TGTGCCAGCAGCCCAACCCAATCTAGCGGTCCCCACTTC. It translates to CASSPTQSSGPHF.

This clonotype has a handful of counts. The CDR3 sequence: CASSRRRTGEADTQYF. The CDR3 DNA follows: TGTGCCAGCAGCAGAAGGCGGACAGGGGAAGCAGATACGCAGTATTTT. V usage is TRBV7-9 and J usage is TRBJ2-3, with TRBD1 identical over 9 bases. The V gene end was trimmed by 5 bases and the J gene end by 4 bases; junction bases not matched to a gene: 10. In germline, CDR1 is SEHNR, CDR2 FQNEAQ (reference sequence). The CDR3 covers 16 residues.

The chain joins TRBV3-1 to TRBJ1-6; D remains unclear. Trimming left V 1 base short and J 6 bases short, with 10 bases between. This CDR3 has 15 residues. From germline, CDR1 is LGHDT and CDR2 YNNKEL (reference sequence). The CDR3 sequence is CASSQVVAANSPLHF. The CDR3 region has the DNA TGTGCCAGCAGCCAAGTTGTGGCAGCTAATTCACCCCTCCACTTT.

The CDR3 here is CSVVGTGVETQYF. The CDR3 nucleotides read TGCAGCGTTGTCGGGACAGGGGTAGAGACCCAGTACTTC. The V and J genes are TRBV29-1 and TRBJ2-5; TRBD1 matches at 10 bases. The CDR3 consists of 13 residues. The V and J ends lost 4 bases and 4 bases, in that order; junction bases with no gene match: 3. The V gene's germline CDR1 is SQVTM and CDR2 ANQGSEA. The full variable domain, rest sourced from reference TRBV29-1 and TRBJ2-5, is SAVISQKPSRDICQRGTSLTIQCQVDSQVTMMFWYRQQPGQSLTLIATANQGSEATYESGFVIDKFPISRPNLTFSTLTVSNMSPEDSSIYLCSVVGTGVETQYFGPGTRLLVL.

The chain couples TRBV27 to TRBJ2-5, with unresolved D. This CDR3 is built from 16 residues. V was pared by 6 bases and J by 4 bases, with 21 bases between. Germline V gene lookup returns CDR1 MNHEY and CDR2 SMNVEV (reference sequence). This chain's CDR3 is CASSRFAKTWGETQYF. CDR3 nucleotides: TGTGCCAGCAGCCGTTTCGCGAAAACCTGGGGAGAGACCCAGTACTTC.

This clonotype came up a few times. The chain employs TRBV4-3 and TRBJ2-5; 13 nucleotides align to TRBD2. CDR3 length: 15 residues. The J segment lost 4 bases and the V segment lost 5 bases, leaving 4 bases of the junction unmatched. The germline V gene has CDR1 LGHNA and CDR2 YSLEER. CDR3 sequence (DNA): TGCGCCAGCAGCTCCCGACTAGCGGGAGGAGAGACCCAGTACTTC. It codes for CASSSRLAGGETQYF.

V and J are TRBV20-1 and TRBJ2-5; D might be TRBD1 or TRBD2, each matching 5 bases. This CDR3 is 16 amino acids long. V was clipped by 6 bases and J by 0 bases, with 20 bases between them. Looked up from germline, CDR1 is DFQATT and CDR2 is SNEGSKA (reference sequence). Here the CDR3 DNA reads TGCAGTGCCCCGGGACCCCCAAGGGTGTACCAAGAGACCCAGTACTTC. Protein product: CSAPGPPRVYQETQYF.

This chain joins TRBV9 and TRBJ2-2, with D tentatively TRBD2 (5 bases). CDR1 is SGDLS, CDR2 YYNGEE, per germline. CDR3 size: 15 residues. V lost 3 bases to trimming and J lost 7 bases, with 16 bases between them. The CDR3 here is CASSAPLGGGGELFF. The CDR3 DNA sequence: TGTGCCAGCAGCGCTCCCTTGGGTGGAGGCGGGGAGCTGTTTTTT. The entire variable domain, with the rest obtained from reference TRBV9 and TRBJ2-2, is as follows: DSGVTQTPKHLITATGQRVTLRCSPRSGDLSVYWYQQSLDQGLQFLIQYYNGEERAKGNILERFSAQQFPDLHSELNLSSLELGDSALYFCASSAPLGGGGELFFGEGSRLTVL.

The chain combines TRBV6-5 with TRBJ1-2, with D tentatively TRBD1 (6 bases). Looked up from germline, CDR1 is MNHEY and CDR2 is SVGAGI. Trimming stripped 2 bases from V and 3 bases from J, with 10 bases between. CDR3 length: 14 amino acids. Written as DNA, the CDR3 is TGTGCCAGCAGTTACCAGGGGAGCGACTATGGCTACACCTTC. Protein sequence: CASSYQGSDYGYTF.